This is a list of T cell receptor beta chains from one sample in a study of Ad26.COV2.S vaccination and SARS-CoV-2 variants. TCRdb keeps only in-frame clones here, not all; method: immunoSEQ multiplex PCR. The repertoire holds about 280,000 clones, more than 75% seen once, with around 3.5% in the top ten. The source was peripheral blood, collected in a trial of Ad26.COV2.S vaccine versus placebo. These receptors were taken from a person between 18 and 60 years old who received the Ad26.COV2.S COVID-19 vaccine or a placebo. CDR3s include the opening cysteine and the closing phenylalanine or tryptophan. The D gene is left open where the match is weak. The size entry is marked missing in some rows and otherwise reads once, few, many or a size class.

clone_size,d_call,j_call,v_call,cdr3_nt,cdr3_aa
-,-,TRBJ2-4,TRBV2,TGTGCCAGCAGGACGACAGTCCTAGCCAAAAACATTCAGTACTTC,CASRTTVLAKNIQYF
-,-,TRBJ1-1,TRBV5-1,TGCGCCAGCAGCGACCCAGGGGCGAGGGACACTGAAGCTTTCTTT,CASSDPGARDTEAFF
-,TRBD1,TRBJ1-5,TRBV28,TGTGCCAGCAGTGCCTGGGACAGGGGCGCTCAGCCCCAGCATTTT,CASSAWDRGAQPQHF
-,-,TRBJ1-4,TRBV4-3,TGCGCCAGCAGCCAAGAAGTAACTCCATCGGGCGGAGTTAATGAAAAACTGTTTTTT,CASSQEVTPSGGVNEKLFF
-,TRBD1,TRBJ2-2,TRBV9,TGTGCCAGCAGCCCAAGACAGGGAGTTTACACCGGGGAGCTGTTTTTT,CASSPRQGVYTGELFF
-,TRBD2,TRBJ2-7,TRBV5-1,TGCGCCAGCAGCTTGATTGGACTAGCGGGATTCAACGAGCAGTACTTC,CASSLIGLAGFNEQYF
-,TRBD2,TRBJ2-3,TRBV5-1,TGCGCCACCCGGGAGGAGGGCACAGATACGCAGTATTTT,CATREEGTDTQYF
-,-,TRBJ1-1,TRBV6-5,TGTGCCAGCAGTTCTCAGGGGCAGGGCACTGAAGCTTTCTTT,CASSSQGQGTEAFF
-,-,TRBJ2-7,TRBV18,TGTGCCAGCTCACCACCGTCCAACGAGCAGTACTTC,CASSPPSNEQYF
once,-,TRBJ1-5,TRBV19,TGTGCCAGTAACGAGGAGATTAGCAATCAGCCCCAGCATTTT,CASNEEISNQPQHF
few,-,TRBJ2-1,TRBV5-1,TGCGCCAGCAGGCGGGGGCGCGACAATGAGCAGTTCTTC,CASRRGRDNEQFF
-,-,TRBJ2-2,TRBV7-9,TGTGCCAGCATGATCTTTGGTATCACCGGGGAGCTGTTTTTT,CASMIFGITGELFF
few,-,TRBJ2-5,TRBV7-2,TGTGCCAGCAGCTTAGCCGGGGCCCAAGAGACCCAGTACTTC,CASSLAGAQETQYF
once,TRBD1,TRBJ2-3,TRBV19,TGTGCCAGTAGTATCACCCCGGGACAGGGGGGAGATACGCAGTATTTT,CASSITPGQGGDTQYF
-,TRBD1,TRBJ1-1,TRBV6-5,TGTGCCAGCAGGATGGGACAGGCGAACACTGAAGCTTTCTTT,CASRMGQANTEAFF
-,TRBD2,TRBJ2-7,TRBV2,TGTGCCAGCATGACAGCGGGGATTGGAGAGCAGTACTTC,CASMTAGIGEQYF
-,TRBD2,TRBJ2-1,TRBV7-2,TGTGCCAGCAGCTTAGTACCTAGCGGGACGTACAATGAGCAGTTCTTC,CASSLVPSGTYNEQFF
-,TRBD2,TRBJ2-1,TRBV28,TGTGCCAGCAGGGGGGGGACTAGCGGGACTTACAATGAGCAGTTCTTC,CASRGGTSGTYNEQFF
-,TRBD2,TRBJ2-2,TRBV7-8,TGTGCCAGCAGAGCTAGCGGGGGGAACACCGGGGAGCTGTTTTTT,CASRASGGNTGELFF
-,-,TRBJ1-2,TRBV6-5,TGTGCCAGCAGGGGGGGGAATGTGGCTAACTATGGCTACACCTTC,CASRGGNVANYGYTF
-,-,TRBJ2-3,TRBV3-1/TRBV3-2,TGTGCCAGCAGCCAGTGGGGAGATACGCAGTATTTT,CASSQWGDTQYF
-,TRBD1,TRBJ1-4,TRBV19,TGTGCCAGTAGTATTATGACAGGGGATGAAAAACTGTTTTTT,CASSIMTGDEKLFF
-,-,TRBJ1-5,TRBV12-3/TRBV12-4,TGTGCCAGCAGTTTAGGAAAGAATCAGCCCCAGCATTTT,CASSLGKNQPQHF
-,TRBD1,TRBJ2-7,TRBV28,TGTGCCAGCAGAGGCGAGACAGGGGGCTTACGGTCCTACGAGCAGTACTTC,CASRGETGGLRSYEQYF
-,-,TRBJ1-4,TRBV4-1,TGCGCCAGCAGCCGAACCCCGGGTGAAAAACTGTTTTTT,CASSRTPGEKLFF
-,-,TRBJ2-5,TRBV5-4,TGTGCCAGCAGCTTGGCCGATAGGGAAGAGACCCAGTACTTC,CASSLADREETQYF
-,-,TRBJ2-7,TRBV3-1/TRBV3-2,TGTGCCAGCAGCCCAACAGGGAGGGCGCGGGAGCAGTACTTC,CASSPTGRAREQYF
-,-,TRBJ1-2,TRBV29-1,TGCAGCGGCCTGGGGGAGGGCTATGGCTACACCTTC,CSGLGEGYGYTF
-,-,TRBJ1-5,TRBV12-3/TRBV12-4,TGTGCCAGCAGTTTTGGGGATCAGCCCCAGCATTTT,CASSFGDQPQHF
once,TRBD2,TRBJ2-5,TRBV4-1,TGCGCCAGCAGCCATACCAGCGGGAGCGGAAAGACCCAGTACTTC,CASSHTSGSGKTQYF
-,-,TRBJ1-2,TRBV7-2,TGTGCCAGCAGCTTAGCGTATGGAGGGCCTGGCTACACCTTC,CASSLAYGGPGYTF
-,TRBD1,TRBJ2-7,TRBV3-1/TRBV3-2,TGTGCCAGCAGCCCGGGACAGGGGTACGAGCAGTACTTC,CASSPGQGYEQYF
-,-,TRBJ2-1,TRBV5-4,TGTGCCAGCAGCGGGTCGGGGTCGAGAAATGAGCAGTTCTTC,CASSGSGSRNEQFF
once,-,TRBJ1-2,TRBV5-6,TGTGCCAGCAGCCCGGGGGGGGGCAATGGCTACACCTTC,CASSPGGGNGYTF
-,TRBD1,TRBJ1-5,TRBV4-1,TGCGCCAGCAGCCGGGGACAGGGGGGTAATAGCAATCAGCCCCAGCATTTT,CASSRGQGGNSNQPQHF
-,-,TRBJ2-7,TRBV7-9,TGTGCCAGCAGCTTAGCGCTTGGACCGAAGCAGTACTTC,CASSLALGPKQYF
-,-,TRBJ2-7,TRBV4-3,TGCGCCAGCAGCCAAGGGCTGAAATCCTACGAGCAGTACTTC,CASSQGLKSYEQYF
-,-,TRBJ1-2,TRBV5-1,TGCGCCAGCAGCTTGGCCCTGGAGGCCTATGGCTACACCTTC,CASSLALEAYGYTF
-,-,TRBJ1-2,TRBV30,TGTGCCTGGAGTTCAACCCGCACACCCACCCGGACACTTTACACCTTC,CAWSSTRTPTRTLYTF
-,-,TRBJ1-1,TRBV27,TGTGCCAGCAGTTTATCTATCACAGCGAACACTGAAGCTTTCTTT,CASSLSITANTEAFF
-,-,TRBJ2-3,TRBV6-1,TGTGCCAGCAGTGAAGCGTCGGGGAGCCGCACAGATACGCAGTATTTT,CASSEASGSRTDTQYF
-,-,TRBJ1-6,TRBV30,TGTGCCTGGAACCAACAGGGTAGAGGATCACCCCTCCACTTT,CAWNQQGRGSPLHF
-,-,TRBJ1-5,TRBV14,TGTGCCAGCAGCCAGACCAGGGGTCAGCCCCAGCATTTT,CASSQTRGQPQHF
-,TRBD1,TRBJ1-2,TRBV6-2/TRBV6-3,TGTGCCAGCAGTTCGACAGGGGTCGAACTCTATGGCTACACCTTC,CASSSTGVELYGYTF
-,-,TRBJ1-1,TRBV29-1,TGCAGGGGAGGGGACCTAGGCGGTTGGGACACTGAAGCTTTCTTT,CRGGDLGGWDTEAFF
-,TRBD2,TRBJ2-5,TRBV10-2,TGCGCCAGCAAACTAGCGGGAGGGGGAGAGACCCAGTACTTC,CASKLAGGGETQYF